The sequence of this T cell receptor beta chain was determined in a study of T cell repertoires in cytomegalovirus infection. Overall study: Indicated by public TCR beta signatures were CMV infection and matching HLA type.

Overall study results and limits: Carriers of CMV and the relevant HLA type were discriminated by public TCR beta frequency.

TCRdb re-called the reads through MiXCR, storing one row per CDR3 protein. Of about 100,000 distinct CDR3 sequences listed, less than 25% are singletons. CDR3 size: 15 residues. The junction had 11 bases not matched to a gene; V was cut back by 6 bases and J by 3 bases. This clonotype was counted ten times or more. Antigen unknown. The chain links TRBV12-3 or TRBV12-4 to TRBJ2-7; the match to TRBD2 covers 7 bases. The material sequenced was CD8+ T cells from PBMCs. This receptor was taken from a human donor in good health (CMV status not recorded). Some clones in this sample may be carry-over from other donors' samples. CDR3 sequence reads: CASSRLADYDYEQYF. CDR3 nucleotide sequence: TGTGCCAGCAGCAGGCTAGCGGACTACGACTACGAGCAGTACTTC.